Below, 20 T cell receptor beta chains from the same sample are listed, as sequenced in a study of high-grade serous ovarian cancer treatment subgroups. Generated by immunoSEQ multiplex PCR, the TCRdb table keeps only in-frame clones and is missing some. In the table there are thousands of clones, under 80% of which are singletons. Tumor samples were obtained before definitive surgery or chemotherapy. The specimen was tumor tissue. These TCRs come from a human donor with high-grade serous ovarian cancer.

The chain has TRBV9 and TRBJ2-1; D is ambiguous. The CDR3 is 14 amino acids. Germline assignment: CDR1 SGDLS and CDR2 YYNGEE. Trimming stripped 3 bases from V and 6 bases from J, with 13 bases between. The CDR3 sequence: CASSAYGWANEQFF. The CDR3 nucleotides are TGTGCCAGCAGCGCGTACGGGTGGGCCAATGAGCAGTTCTTC.

For the CDR3, the DNA is TGTGCCAGCAGTTACTCGGGACAGATGCATTTT. Translating it yields CASSYSGQMHF. The chain couples TRBV6-6 to TRBJ1-5; TRBD1 aligns across 7 bases. The CDR3 runs 11 residues. Germline CDR1 reads MNHNY; CDR2 reads SVGAGI (reference sequence). The V and J ends lost 0 bases and 15 bases, in that order; junction bases with no gene match: 2.

The rearrangement uses TRBV4-3 and TRBJ1-6; unclear D gene. The germline V gene encodes CDR1 LGHNA and CDR2 YSLEER. The CDR3 runs 13 residues. Trimming took 1 base from V and 7 from J, leaving 5 bases between them. The CDR3 coding sequence is TGCGCCAGCAGCCAAGTCGGGAATTCACCCCTCCACTTT. Its translation is CASSQVGNSPLHF.

CDR3 region: CASSPSRGADTQYF. The CDR3, as DNA: TGTGCCAGTAGTCCCTCCAGGGGCGCAGATACGCAGTATTTT. This chain joins TRBV19 and TRBJ2-3; TRBD1 is a possible D gene (6 bases). Germline V CDR1 and CDR2: LNHDA, SQIVND (reference sequence). This CDR3 contains 14 residues. V was trimmed by 5 bases and J by 4 bases, leaving 13 bases between them.

The rearrangement joins TRBV28 to TRBJ1-5; 9 bases are a match to TRBD1. The CDR3 loop spans 17 amino acids. The germline CDR1 and CDR2 sequences are MDHEN and SYDVKM. Trimming at V came to 2 bases and at J to 3 bases, leaving 8 bases not matched to a gene. CDR3 in amino acids: CASSLGSGTGPNQPQHF. The CDR3 nucleotides read TGTGCCAGCAGTTTAGGATCCGGGACAGGGCCCAATCAGCCCCAGCATTTT.

J is TRBJ1-5 and V is TRBV9; D possibly corresponds to TRBD1 (5 bases). The CDR3 has 17 residues. The germline V gene has CDR1 SGDLS and CDR2 YYNGEE. V lost 3 bases and J lost 0, with 16 bases in between. In nucleotides, the CDR3 is TGTGCCAGCAGCGCCCTCGGCGGGGGGGATAGCAATCAGCCCCAGCATTTT. Encoded protein: CASSALGGGDSNQPQHF.

The chain carries TRBV7-7 and TRBJ2-1; perhaps TRBD1 as D (6 bases). This CDR3 has 11 amino acids. Per germline, CDR1 SSHAT and CDR2 FNYEAQ (reference sequence). V shed 4 bases and J shed 8 bases, with 6 bases lying between them. CDR3 protein: CASSSGDEQFF. CDR3 DNA sequence: TGTGCCAGCAGCTCAGGGGATGAGCAGTTCTTC.

The chain combines TRBV9 with TRBJ2-3, with a tentative D call TRBD2 (6 bases). Germline V gene data show CDR1 as SGDLS and CDR2 as YYNGEE. The CDR3 spans 15 residues. V lost 4 bases, J lost 4 bases, and 16 bases lay in between. The CDR3: CASSPRREWADTQYF. The CDR3 DNA is TGTGCCAGCAGCCCCCGGAGGGAGTGGGCAGATACGCAGTATTTT. Full variable domain (rest looked up from reference TRBV9 and TRBJ2-3): DSGVTQTPKHLITATGQRVTLRCSPRSGDLSVYWYQQSLDQGLQFLIQYYNGEERAKGNILERFSAQQFPDLHSELNLSSLELGDSALYFCASSPRREWADTQYFGPGTRLTVL.

The chain is built from TRBV6-5 and TRBJ2-1; 14 positions agree with TRBD2. Germline V gene sequence: CDR1 MNHEY, CDR2 SVGAGI. The CDR3 is 16 residues long. The V and J ends lost 4 bases and 6 bases, in that order; junction bases with no gene match: 5. The CDR3 sequence: CASSLTSGRVGNEQFF. CDR3 DNA sequence: TGTGCCAGCAGTTTGACTAGCGGGAGGGTTGGCAATGAGCAGTTCTTC.

V is TRBV4-2 and J is TRBJ1-3; 7 nucleotides match TRBD1. V gave up 0 bases and J gave up 4 bases; unmatched junction bases: 3. Per the germline V gene, CDR1 is LGHNA and CDR2 is YNFKEQ. The CDR3 runs 15 residues. The CDR3 sequence is CASSQEDRAGNTIYF. The DNA of the CDR3 is TGTGCCAGCAGCCAAGAAGACAGGGCAGGAAACACCATATATTTT.

Sample share makes this clone large. The gene calls are TRBV4-3 and TRBJ1-2, with 7 bases that match TRBD1. The CDR3 length is 15 residues. V shed 1 base and J 2 bases; nucleotides not matched to a gene: 4. The germline V gene encodes CDR1 LGHNA and CDR2 YSLEER. The CDR3 loop is CASSQVWDSNYGYTF. Written as DNA, the CDR3 is TGCGCCAGCAGCCAAGTCTGGGACAGCAACTATGGCTACACCTTC.

V and J are TRBV29-1 and TRBJ2-1; D is ambiguous. CDR1 and CDR2 (germline): SQVTM, ANQGSEA. With 4 bases removed from V and 10 bases from J, the gap between germline ends came to 8 bases. The CDR3 totals 10 residues. The CDR3 nucleotides are TGCAGCGTTGGTTCGTCAGAGCAGTTCTTC. It translates to CSVGSSEQFF.

This sequence joins TRBV5-4 and TRBJ1-5; D call uncertain. The CDR3 sequence is 15 residues long. Trimming removed 4 bases at V and 0 bases at J, with 11 bases between. Germline CDR1 reads SGHNT; CDR2 reads YYREEE (reference sequence). CDR3 loop: CASSQHHTSNQPQHF. The CDR3 nucleotides are TGTGCCAGCAGCCAACATCACACTAGCAATCAGCCCCAGCATTTT. Full variable domain (remainder filled in from reference TRBV5-4 and TRBJ1-5): ETGVTQSPTHLIKTRGQQVTLRCSSQSGHNTVSWYQQALGQGPQFIFQYYREEENGRGNFPPRFSGLQFPNYSSELNVNALELDDSALYLCASSQHHTSNQPQHFGDGTRLSIL.

This sequence joins TRBV28 and TRBJ2-2, with 11 bases identical to TRBD2. Germline V lookup: CDR1 MDHEN, CDR2 SYDVKM. V gave up 8 bases and J gave up 8 bases; unmatched junction bases: 16. The CDR3 spans 17 residues. CDR3 sequence (DNA): TGTGCCAGCGGATTCCTTAGCGGGAGGGGGTCAAGTGGGGAGCTGTTTTTT. It is translated as CASGFLSGRGSSGELFF.

This CDR3 is CASSVAGQGEQYF. In DNA, the CDR3 is TGTGCCAGCAGCGTAGCTGGACAGGGCGAGCAGTACTTC. V gene TRBV9 combines with J gene TRBJ2-7; 8 bases map to TRBD1. V lost 0 bases and J lost 6; bases outside the gene matches: 2. CDR3 length equals 13 residues. The germline V gene encodes CDR1 SGDLS and CDR2 YYNGEE.

The table lists this clone with a count of one. The V call is TRBV5-4, the J call TRBJ1-6; D remains ambiguous. Per the germline V gene, CDR1 is SGHNT and CDR2 is YYREEE (reference sequence). The CDR3 runs to 14 residues. Between the trimmed V and J ends, which lost 0 bases and 7 bases, there was a span of 8 bases. The CDR3 nucleotides are TGTGCCAGCAGCTTGGAAGTAAGGAATTCACCCCTCCACTTT. This codes for CASSLEVRNSPLHF.

The chain carries TRBV7-2 and TRBJ2-3, with 11 bases aligning to TRBD2. The CDR3 is 15 amino acids. V dropped 5 bases and J dropped 6; count of bases not matched to a gene: 7. The germline V gene has CDR1 SGHTA and CDR2 FQGNSA. For the CDR3, the DNA is TGTGCCAGCAGCCGCACTAGCGGGAGTCCCGATACGCAGTATTTT. It encodes CASSRTSGSPDTQYF.

This chain uses TRBV30 with TRBJ2-5, with TRBD1 matching 9 bases. The germline V gene has CDR1 GTSNPN and CDR2 SVGIG (reference sequence). V was clipped by 1 base and J by 5 bases; unmatched bases: 8. CDR3 size: 15 residues. The CDR3 region has the DNA TGTGCCTGGAGTGGGGGGACAGGGATTTTGGAGACCCAGTACTTC. Protein: CAWSGGTGILETQYF.

In its sample, this clone was seen once. The V call is TRBV12-5, the J call TRBJ2-3, with TRBD2 matching 7 bases. This CDR3 region has 14 residues. CDR1 is LGHNT and CDR2 is FRNRAP in the germline V gene. The V gene end was trimmed by 8 bases and the J gene end by 2 bases; junction bases not matched to a gene: 7. CDR3 nucleotide sequence: TGTGCTAGTCGTGCGGGAGTGGTCACAGATACGCAGTATTTT. Protein sequence: CASRAGVVTDTQYF. Using reference TRBV12-5 and TRBJ2-3 for the parts outside the CDR3, the full variable domain is DARVTQTPRHKVTEMGQEVTMRCQPILGHNTVFWYRQTMMQGLELLAYFRNRAPLDDSGMPKDRFSAEMPDATLATLKIQPSEPRDSAVYFCASRAGVVTDTQYFGPGTRLTVL.

V usage is TRBV5-1 and J usage is TRBJ2-7; no clear D gene. Trimming shortened V by 0 bases and J by 6 bases, and 16 bases separated the two germline ends. Per germline, CDR1 SGHRS and CDR2 YFSETQ. The CDR3 is 15 amino acids. CDR3 in amino acids: CASSLDSTTFGEQYF. DNA for the CDR3: TGCGCCAGCAGCTTGGACAGTACGACCTTTGGCGAGCAGTACTTC.